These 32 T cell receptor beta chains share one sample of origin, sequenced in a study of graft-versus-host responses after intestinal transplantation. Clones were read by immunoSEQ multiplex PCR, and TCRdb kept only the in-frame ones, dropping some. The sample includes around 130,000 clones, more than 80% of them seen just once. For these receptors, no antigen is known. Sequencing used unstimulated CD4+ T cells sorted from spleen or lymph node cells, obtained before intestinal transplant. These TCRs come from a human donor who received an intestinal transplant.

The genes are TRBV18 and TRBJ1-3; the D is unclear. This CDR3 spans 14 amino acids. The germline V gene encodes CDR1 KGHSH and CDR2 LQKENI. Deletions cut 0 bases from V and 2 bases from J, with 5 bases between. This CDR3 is CASSPPLTGNTIYF. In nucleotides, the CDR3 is TGTGCCAGCTCACCACCTCTGACTGGAAACACCATATATTTT.

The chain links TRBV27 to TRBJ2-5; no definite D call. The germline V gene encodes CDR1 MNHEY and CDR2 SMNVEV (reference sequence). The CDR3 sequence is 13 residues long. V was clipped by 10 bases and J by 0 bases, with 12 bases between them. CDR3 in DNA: TGTGCCACAAAGAGGTGGGACCAAGAGACCCAGTACTTC. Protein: CATKRWDQETQYF.

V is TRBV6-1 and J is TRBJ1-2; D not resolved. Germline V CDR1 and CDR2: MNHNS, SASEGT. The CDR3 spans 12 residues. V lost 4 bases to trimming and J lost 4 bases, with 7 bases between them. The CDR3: CASSVSSYGYTF. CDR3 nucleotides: TGTGCCAGCAGTGTTAGTTCCTATGGCTACACCTTC.

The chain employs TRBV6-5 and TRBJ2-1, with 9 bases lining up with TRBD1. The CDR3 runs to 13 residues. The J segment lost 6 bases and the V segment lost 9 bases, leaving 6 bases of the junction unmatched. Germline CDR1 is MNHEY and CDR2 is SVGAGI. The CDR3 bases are TGTGCCAGTTCCGGGACAGGGAGCAATGAGCAGTTCTTC. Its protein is CASSGTGSNEQFF.

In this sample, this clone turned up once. DNA of the CDR3: TGTGCCACACGCGGGGGGGCCTCAGATACGCAGTATTTT. It is translated as CATRGGASDTQYF. The genes are TRBV6-1 and TRBJ2-3, with 9 nucleotides matching TRBD2. Per germline, CDR1 MNHNS and CDR2 SASEGT. V lost 10 bases, J lost 4 bases, and 6 bases stayed unmatched. The CDR3 is 13 amino acids.

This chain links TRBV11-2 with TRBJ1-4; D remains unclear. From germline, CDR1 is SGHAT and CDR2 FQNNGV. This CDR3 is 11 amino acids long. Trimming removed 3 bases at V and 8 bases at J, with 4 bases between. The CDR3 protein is CASSFGEKLFF. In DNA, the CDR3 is TGTGCCAGCAGCTTCGGAGAAAAACTGTTTTTT.

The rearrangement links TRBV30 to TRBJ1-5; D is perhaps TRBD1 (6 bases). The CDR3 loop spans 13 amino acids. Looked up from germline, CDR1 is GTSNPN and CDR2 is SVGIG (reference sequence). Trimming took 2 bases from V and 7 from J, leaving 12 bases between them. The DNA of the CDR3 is TGTGCCTGGAGTCCCACGGGACAACAGCCCCAGCATTTT. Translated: CAWSPTGQQPQHF.

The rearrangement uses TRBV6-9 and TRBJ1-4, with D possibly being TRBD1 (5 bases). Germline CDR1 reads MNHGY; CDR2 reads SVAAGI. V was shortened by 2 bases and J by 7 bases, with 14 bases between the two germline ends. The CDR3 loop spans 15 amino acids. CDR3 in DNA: TGTGCCAGCAGTTATGGGGCGCCAGGGACTGAAAAACTGTTTTTT. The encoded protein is CASSYGAPGTEKLFF.

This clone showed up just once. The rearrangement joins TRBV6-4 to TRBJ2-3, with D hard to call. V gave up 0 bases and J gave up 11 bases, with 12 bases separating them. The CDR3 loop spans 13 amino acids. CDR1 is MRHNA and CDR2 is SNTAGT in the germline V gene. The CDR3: CASSDSHGIGQYF. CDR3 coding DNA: TGTGCCAGCAGTGACTCCCACGGTATTGGGCAGTATTTT.

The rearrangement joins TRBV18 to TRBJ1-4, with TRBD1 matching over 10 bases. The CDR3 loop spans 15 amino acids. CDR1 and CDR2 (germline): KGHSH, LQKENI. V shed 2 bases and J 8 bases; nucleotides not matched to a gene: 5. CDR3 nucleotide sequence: TGTGCCAGCTCACCATCCGGGACAGGGGTCGAAAAACTGTTTTTT. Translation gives CASSPSGTGVEKLFF.

Written as DNA, the CDR3 is TGTGCCAGCTCACCTGACAGCCTCAATCAGCCCCAGCATTTT. Amino acid sequence: CASSPDSLNQPQHF. The chain combines TRBV18 with TRBJ1-5; D might be TRBD1 (5 bases). The CDR3 sequence is 14 residues long. Germline V gene lookup returns CDR1 KGHSH and CDR2 LQKENI. The V and J ends lost 3 bases and 3 bases respectively, with 9 bases between them.

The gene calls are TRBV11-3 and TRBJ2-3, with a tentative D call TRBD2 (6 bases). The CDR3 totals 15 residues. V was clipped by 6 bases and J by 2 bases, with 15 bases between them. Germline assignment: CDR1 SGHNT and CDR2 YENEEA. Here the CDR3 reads CASSRRLGFTDTQYF. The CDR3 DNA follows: TGTGCCAGCAGTCGCCGACTAGGGTTCACAGATACGCAGTATTTT.

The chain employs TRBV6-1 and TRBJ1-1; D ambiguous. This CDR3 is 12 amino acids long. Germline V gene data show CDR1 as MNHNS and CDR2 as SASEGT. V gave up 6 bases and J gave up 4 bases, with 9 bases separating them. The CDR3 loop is CASSWIRTEAFF. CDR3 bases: TGTGCCAGCAGCTGGATCCGCACTGAAGCTTTCTTT.

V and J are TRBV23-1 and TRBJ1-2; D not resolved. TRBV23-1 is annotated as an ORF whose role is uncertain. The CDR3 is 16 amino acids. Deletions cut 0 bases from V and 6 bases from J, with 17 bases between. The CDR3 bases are TGCGCCAGCAGTCAATCGGAGGCACCTATTTGGGATGGCTACACCTTC. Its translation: CASSQSEAPIWDGYTF.

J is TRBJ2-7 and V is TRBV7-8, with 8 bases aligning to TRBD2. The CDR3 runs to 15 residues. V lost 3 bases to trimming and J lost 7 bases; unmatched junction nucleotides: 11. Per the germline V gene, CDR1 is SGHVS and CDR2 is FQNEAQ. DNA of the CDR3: TGTGCCAGCAGCTTTTCCGGGGGGGCGTCGAGAGAGCAGTACTTC. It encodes CASSFSGGASREQYF. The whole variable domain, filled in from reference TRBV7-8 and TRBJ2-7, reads GAGVSQSPRYKVAKRGQDVALRCDPISGHVSLFWYQQALGQGPEFLTYFQNEAQLDKSGLPSDRFFAERPEGSVSTLKIQRTQQEDSAVYLCASSFSGGASREQYFGPGTRLTVT.

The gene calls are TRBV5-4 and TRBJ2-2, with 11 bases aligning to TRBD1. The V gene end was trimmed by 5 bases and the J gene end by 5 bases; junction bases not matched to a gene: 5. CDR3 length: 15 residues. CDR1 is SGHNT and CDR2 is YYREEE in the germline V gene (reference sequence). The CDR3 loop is CASRNRDRGTGELFF. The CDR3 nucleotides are TGTGCCAGCAGAAACCGGGACAGGGGGACCGGGGAGCTGTTTTTT. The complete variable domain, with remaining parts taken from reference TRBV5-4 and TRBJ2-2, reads ETGVTQSPTHLIKTRGQQVTLRCSSQSGHNTVSWYQQALGQGPQFIFQYYREEENGRGNFPPRFSGLQFPNYSSELNVNALELDDSALYLCASRNRDRGTGELFFGEGSRLTVL.

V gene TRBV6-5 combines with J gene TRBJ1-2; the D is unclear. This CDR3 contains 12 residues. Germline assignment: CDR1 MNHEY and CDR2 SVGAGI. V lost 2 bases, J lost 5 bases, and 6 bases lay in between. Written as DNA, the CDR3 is TGTGCCAGCAGTTACGCCGGGTATGGCTACACCTTC. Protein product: CASSYAGYGYTF.

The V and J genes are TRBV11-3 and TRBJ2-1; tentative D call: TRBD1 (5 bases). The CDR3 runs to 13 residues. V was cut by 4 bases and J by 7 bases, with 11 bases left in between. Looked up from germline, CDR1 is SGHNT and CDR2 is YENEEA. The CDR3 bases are TGTGCCAGCAGCTCTAAACAGGAGAATGAGCAGTTCTTC. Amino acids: CASSSKQENEQFF.

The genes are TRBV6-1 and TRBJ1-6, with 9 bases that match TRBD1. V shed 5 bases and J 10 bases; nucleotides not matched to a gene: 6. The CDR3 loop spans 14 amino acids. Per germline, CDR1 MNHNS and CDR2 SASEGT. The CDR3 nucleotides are TGTGCCAGCAGTCCGGGACAGGGAAGGTCACCCCTCCACTTT. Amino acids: CASSPGQGRSPLHF.

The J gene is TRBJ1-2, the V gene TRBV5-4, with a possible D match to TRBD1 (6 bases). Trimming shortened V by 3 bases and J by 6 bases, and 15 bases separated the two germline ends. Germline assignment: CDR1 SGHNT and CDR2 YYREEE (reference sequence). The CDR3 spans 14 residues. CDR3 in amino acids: CASSSLQGRDGYTF. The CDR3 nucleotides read TGTGCCAGCAGCTCCTTACAGGGAAGGGATGGCTACACCTTC.

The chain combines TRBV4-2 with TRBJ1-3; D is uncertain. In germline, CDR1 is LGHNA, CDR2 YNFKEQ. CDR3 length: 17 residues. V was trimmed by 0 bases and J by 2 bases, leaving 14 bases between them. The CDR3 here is CASSQEVTRTAGNTIYF. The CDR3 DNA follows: TGTGCCAGCAGCCAAGAAGTTACCCGAACTGCTGGAAACACCATATATTTT.

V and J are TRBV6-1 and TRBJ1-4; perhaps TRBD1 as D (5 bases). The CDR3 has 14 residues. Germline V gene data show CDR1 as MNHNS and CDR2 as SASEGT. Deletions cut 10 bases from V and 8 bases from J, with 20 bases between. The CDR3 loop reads CATQPDSAEEKLFF. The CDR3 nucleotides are TGTGCCACCCAGCCCGACAGCGCTGAAGAAAAACTGTTTTTT.

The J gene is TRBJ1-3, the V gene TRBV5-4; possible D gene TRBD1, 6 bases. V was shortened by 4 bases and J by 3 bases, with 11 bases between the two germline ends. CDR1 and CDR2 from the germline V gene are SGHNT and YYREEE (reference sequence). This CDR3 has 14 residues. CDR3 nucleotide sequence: TGTGCCAGCAGCCCTGGACAGTTTGGAAACACCATATATTTT. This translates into CASSPGQFGNTIYF.

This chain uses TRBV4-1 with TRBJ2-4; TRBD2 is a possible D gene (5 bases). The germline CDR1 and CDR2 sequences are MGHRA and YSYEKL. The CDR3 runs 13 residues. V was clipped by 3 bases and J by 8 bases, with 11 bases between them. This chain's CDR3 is CASSHPSGDIQYF. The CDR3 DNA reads TGCGCCAGCAGCCACCCTTCCGGGGACATTCAGTACTTC.

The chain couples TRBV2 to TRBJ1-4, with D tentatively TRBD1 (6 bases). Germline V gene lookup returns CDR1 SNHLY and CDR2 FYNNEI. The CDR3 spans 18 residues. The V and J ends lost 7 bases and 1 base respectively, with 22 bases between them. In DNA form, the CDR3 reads TGTGCCAGCAAAATGAGGGGGGGCCCAGATGTAACTAATGAAAAACTGTTTTTT. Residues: CASKMRGGPDVTNEKLFF.

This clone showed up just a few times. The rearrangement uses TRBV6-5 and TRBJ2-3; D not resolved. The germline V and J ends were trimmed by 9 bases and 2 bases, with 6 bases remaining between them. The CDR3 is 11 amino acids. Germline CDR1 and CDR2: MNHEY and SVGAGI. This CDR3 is CARGFTDTQYF. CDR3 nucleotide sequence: TGTGCCAGAGGGTTCACAGATACGCAGTATTTT.

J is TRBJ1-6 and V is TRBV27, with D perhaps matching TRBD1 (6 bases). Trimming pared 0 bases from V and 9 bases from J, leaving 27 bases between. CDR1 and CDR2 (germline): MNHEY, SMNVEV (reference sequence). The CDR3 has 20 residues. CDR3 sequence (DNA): TGTGCCAGCAGTTTATCGATTCGTAGGGGGGGAGGCCTTTTGGGTTCACCCCTCCACTTT. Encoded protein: CASSLSIRRGGGLLGSPLHF.

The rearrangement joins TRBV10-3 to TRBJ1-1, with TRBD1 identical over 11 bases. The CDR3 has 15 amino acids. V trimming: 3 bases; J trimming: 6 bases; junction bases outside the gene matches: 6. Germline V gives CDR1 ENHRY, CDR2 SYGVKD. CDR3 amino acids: CAISELGQGGPEAFF. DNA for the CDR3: TGTGCCATCAGTGAACTGGGACAGGGGGGCCCTGAAGCTTTCTTT.

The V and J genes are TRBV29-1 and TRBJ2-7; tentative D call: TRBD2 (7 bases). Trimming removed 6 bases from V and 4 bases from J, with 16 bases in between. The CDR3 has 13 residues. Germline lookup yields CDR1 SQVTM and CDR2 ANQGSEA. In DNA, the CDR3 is TGCAGCGTCTCATACGGGGGGCTTTACGAGCAGTACTTC. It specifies CSVSYGGLYEQYF.

This CDR3 is CASSHDSSYEQYF. The CDR3 DNA is TGTGCCAGCTCACACGACAGTTCCTACGAGCAGTACTTC. V is TRBV18 and J is TRBJ2-7; TRBD1 might be the D (5 bases). Between the trimmed V and J ends, which lost 4 bases and 1 base, there was a span of 8 bases. This CDR3 region has 13 residues. Looked up from germline, CDR1 is KGHSH and CDR2 is LQKENI.

The CDR3 region is CASSLVSAGRDEQFF. In nucleotides, the CDR3 is TGTGCCAGCAGCTTAGTGTCAGCCGGGAGGGATGAGCAGTTCTTC. V and J are TRBV7-9 and TRBJ2-1; 8 bases line up with TRBD2. V lost 1 base, J lost 8 bases, and 7 bases stayed unmatched. The CDR3 is made up of 15 amino acids. The germline V gene has CDR1 SEHNR and CDR2 FQNEAQ (reference sequence).

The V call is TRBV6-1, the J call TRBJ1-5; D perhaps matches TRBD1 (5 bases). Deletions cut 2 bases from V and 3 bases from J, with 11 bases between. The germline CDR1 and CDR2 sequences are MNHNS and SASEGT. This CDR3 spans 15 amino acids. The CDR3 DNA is TGTGCCAGCAGTGAAATTCGGGGACCCAATCAGCCCCAGCATTTT. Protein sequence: CASSEIRGPNQPQHF.